The 14 T cell receptor beta chains reported below all come from one sample, sequenced in a study of T cell responses to AZD1222 COVID-19 vaccine (TCRdb year 2021). What the time point label conveys for this sample: about 28 days (+/-7) after the second vaccine dose. The library came from the immunoSEQ multiplex PCR assay. The table comes from immuneACCESS by way of TCRdb, which keeps in-frame sequences with V and J called. Part of the clones is missing from these tables; in studies checked, under half for an unresolved V gene and the rest for unknown reasons. This sample comprises some 110,000 clones, around 89% of them detected only once. The ten biggest clones cover less than 4% of the sample. This specimen consisted of peripheral blood, obtained 28 days after the second AZD1222 dose. All receptors derive from an adult who received the AZD1222 COVID-19 vaccine.

The gene calls are TRBV5-6 and TRBJ2-7; D gene unclear. This CDR3 is 12 amino acids long. V was shortened by 1 base and J by 1 base, with 3 bases between the two germline ends. The germline CDR1 and CDR2 sequences are SGHDT and YYEEEE. The CDR3 protein is CASSLLSYEQYF. In DNA form, the CDR3 reads TGTGCCAGCAGCTTGTTGTCCTACGAGCAGTACTTC.

The chain joins TRBV9 to TRBJ2-7; TRBD1 aligns across 8 bases. This CDR3 has 14 amino acids. Germline V gene lookup returns CDR1 SGDLS and CDR2 YYNGEE. V lost 3 bases, J lost 5 bases, and 7 bases stayed unmatched. CDR3: CASSATGDRDEQYF. CDR3 coding DNA: TGTGCCAGCAGCGCGACAGGGGATCGGGACGAGCAGTACTTC.

The V call is TRBV19, the J call TRBJ1-6, with a weak D call TRBD1 (6 bases). The CDR3 spans 16 residues. With 4 bases removed from V and 4 bases from J, the gap between germline ends came to 14 bases. The germline gives CDR1 LNHDA, CDR2 SQIVND (reference sequence). The CDR3 reads CASSTDRRGYNSPLHF. In DNA form, the CDR3 reads TGTGCCAGTAGTACCGACAGGAGGGGATATAATTCACCCCTCCACTTT.

In nucleotides, the CDR3 is TGTGCCAGCAGCCCCCAGGGGGCGCGCGATGAGCAGTTCTTC. Translated: CASSPQGARDEQFF. The chain combines TRBV11-3 with TRBJ2-1, with 8 nucleotides matching TRBD1. The V gene's germline CDR1 is SGHNT and CDR2 YENEEA. V was pared by 5 bases and J by 8 bases, with 8 bases of the junction left unmatched. The length of the CDR3 is 14 residues.

This clone occurred a few times. V usage is TRBV7-3 and J usage is TRBJ2-7, with D maybe TRBD1 (7 bases). The CDR3 runs 16 residues. V lost 4 bases and J 2 bases, leaving 18 bases between the germline ends. The V gene's germline CDR1 is SGHTA and CDR2 FQGTGA. As DNA, the CDR3 is TGTGCCAGCAGCTCACCGACTGACAGGGAGGCCTACGAGCAGTACTTC. It encodes CASSSPTDREAYEQYF.

V is TRBV4-3 and J is TRBJ1-4, with 7 bases aligning to TRBD1. The germline V gene encodes CDR1 LGHNA and CDR2 YSLEER. The CDR3 spans 14 residues. J was trimmed by 6 bases and V by 4 bases; bases with no gene match: 5. The CDR3 DNA is TGCGCCAGCAGCCCGCGAACAGGGGATGAAAAACTGTTTTTT. This codes for CASSPRTGDEKLFF.

This chain uses TRBV5-5 with TRBJ2-3; D uncertain. Germline CDR1 reads SGHKS; CDR2 reads YYEKEE (reference sequence). V lost 3 bases and J lost 2, with 13 bases in between. The length of the CDR3 is 15 residues. The CDR3 DNA reads as TGTGCCAGCAGCTCGAGCCCCAGATACACAGATACGCAGTATTTT. Amino acid sequence: CASSSSPRYTDTQYF.

This clone appeared a few times. The rearrangement joins TRBV9 to TRBJ1-2; D possibly corresponds to TRBD1 (5 bases). Germline V CDR1 and CDR2: SGDLS, YYNGEE. V lost 4 bases and J 4 bases, leaving 11 bases between the germline ends. The CDR3 consists of 13 residues. CDR3 residues: CASSRDGPYGYTF. CDR3 nucleotides: TGTGCCAGCAGCCGGGACGGCCCCTATGGCTACACCTTC.

The genes are TRBV7-9 and TRBJ1-3, with D unclear. Between the trimmed V and J ends, which lost 2 bases and 1 base, there was a span of 9 bases. The germline V gene has CDR1 SEHNR and CDR2 FQNEAQ (reference sequence). The CDR3 contains 15 residues. The CDR3 sequence is CASSLYGESGNTIYF. CDR3 DNA: TGTGCCAGCAGCTTATACGGAGAATCTGGAAACACCATATATTTT.

V and J are TRBV10-3 and TRBJ1-1, with 7 bases identical to TRBD1. The V segment lost 6 bases and the J segment 1 base; nucleotides outside the gene matches: 5. The CDR3 loop spans 14 amino acids. Germline CDR1 is ENHRY and CDR2 is SYGVKD. The CDR3 sequence: CAISESGGNTEAFF. The CDR3 DNA reads TGTGCCATCAGCGAATCAGGGGGGAACACTGAAGCTTTCTTT.

The chain joins TRBV5-1 to TRBJ2-1; 8 bases align to TRBD2. CDR3 length: 19 amino acids. The junction had 21 bases not matched to a gene; V was cut back by 4 bases and J by 6 bases. Germline assignment: CDR1 SGHRS and CDR2 YFSETQ. The chain's CDR3 is CASSRQSPVPGLASNEQFF. The CDR3, as DNA: TGCGCCAGCAGCCGTCAAAGCCCCGTGCCTGGACTAGCCTCCAATGAGCAGTTCTTC.

About this clone: The junction shows a germline mismatch at one end, possibly a read error. The rearrangement links TRBV6-5 to TRBJ2-7; a possible D gene is TRBD2 (6 bases). The CDR3 is 13 amino acids. The germline V gene has CDR1 MNHEY and CDR2 SVGAGI. The CDR3 is CAGSWGVYYEQYF. The DNA for the CDR3 is TGTGCCGGCAGCTGGGGGGTCTACTACGAGCAGTACTTC.

The CDR3 nucleotides are TGTGCAAGTCGCCCCCGGGACAGTCATACCTACGAGCAGTACTTC. Amino acid sequence: CASRPRDSHTYEQYF. The chain has TRBV12-2 and TRBJ2-7; the listed D gene, TRBD1, was not tested against the DNA. TRBV12-2 is reported as a pseudogene. There are 15 residues in the CDR3.

The chain recombines TRBV6-5 with TRBJ1-1; a weak D match, TRBD1 (5 bases). Germline V gene sequence: CDR1 MNHEY, CDR2 SVGAGI. The length of the CDR3 is 15 residues. The ends were cut back, 5 bases at V and 1 base at J, with 14 bases in the middle. The CDR3 reads CASSPTRVGNTEAFF. The CDR3 region has the DNA TGTGCCAGCAGTCCGACCAGGGTTGGGAACACTGAAGCTTTCTTT.